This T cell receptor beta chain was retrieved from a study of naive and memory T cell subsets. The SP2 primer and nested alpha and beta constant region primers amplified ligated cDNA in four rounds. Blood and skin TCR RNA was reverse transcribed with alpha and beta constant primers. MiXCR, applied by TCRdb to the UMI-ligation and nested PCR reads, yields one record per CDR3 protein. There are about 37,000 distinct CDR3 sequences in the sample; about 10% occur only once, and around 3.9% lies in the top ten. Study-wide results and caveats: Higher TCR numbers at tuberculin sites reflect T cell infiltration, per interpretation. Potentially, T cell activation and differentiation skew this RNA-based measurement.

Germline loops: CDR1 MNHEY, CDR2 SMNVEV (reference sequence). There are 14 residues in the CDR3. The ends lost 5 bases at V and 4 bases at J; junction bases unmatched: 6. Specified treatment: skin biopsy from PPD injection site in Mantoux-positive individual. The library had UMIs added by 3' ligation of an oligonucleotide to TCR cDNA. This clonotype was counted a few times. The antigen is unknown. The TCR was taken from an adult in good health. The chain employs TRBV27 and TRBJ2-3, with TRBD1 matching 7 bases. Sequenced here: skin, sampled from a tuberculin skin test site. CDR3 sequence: CASSLGQAADTQYF. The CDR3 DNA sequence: TGTGCCAGCAGTCTTGGACAGGCTGCAGATACGCAGTATTTT.